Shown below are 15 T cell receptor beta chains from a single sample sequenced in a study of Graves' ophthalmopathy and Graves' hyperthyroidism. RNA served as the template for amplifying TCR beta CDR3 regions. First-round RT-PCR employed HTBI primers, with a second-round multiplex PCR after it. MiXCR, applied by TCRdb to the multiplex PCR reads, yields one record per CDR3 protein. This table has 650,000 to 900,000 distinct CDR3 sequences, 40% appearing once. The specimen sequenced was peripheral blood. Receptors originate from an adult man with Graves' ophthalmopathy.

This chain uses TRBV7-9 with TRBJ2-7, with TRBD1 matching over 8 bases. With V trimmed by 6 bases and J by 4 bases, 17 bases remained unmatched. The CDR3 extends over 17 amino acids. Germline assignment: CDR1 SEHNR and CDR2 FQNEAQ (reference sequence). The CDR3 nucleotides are TGTGCCAGCAGTTCCATGCCTGTATGGCAGGGGGCATACGAGCAGTACTTC. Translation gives CASSSMPVWQGAYEQYF.

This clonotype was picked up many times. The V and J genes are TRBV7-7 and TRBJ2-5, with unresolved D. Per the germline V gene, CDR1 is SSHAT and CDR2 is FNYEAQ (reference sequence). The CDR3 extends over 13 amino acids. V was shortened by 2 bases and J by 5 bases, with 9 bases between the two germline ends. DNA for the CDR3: TGTGCCAGCAGCTTAATAACGAGTGAGACCCAGTACTTC. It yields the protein CASSLITSETQYF.

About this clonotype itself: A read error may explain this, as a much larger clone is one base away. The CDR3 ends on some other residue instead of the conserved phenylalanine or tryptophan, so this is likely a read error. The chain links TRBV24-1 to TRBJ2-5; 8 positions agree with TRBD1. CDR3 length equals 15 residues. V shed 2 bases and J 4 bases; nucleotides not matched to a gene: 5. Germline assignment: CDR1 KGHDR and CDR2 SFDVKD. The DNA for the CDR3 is TGTGCCACCAGTGATTCTCAGGGGGCTGGAGAGACCCAGTACTAC. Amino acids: CATSDSQGAGETQYY.

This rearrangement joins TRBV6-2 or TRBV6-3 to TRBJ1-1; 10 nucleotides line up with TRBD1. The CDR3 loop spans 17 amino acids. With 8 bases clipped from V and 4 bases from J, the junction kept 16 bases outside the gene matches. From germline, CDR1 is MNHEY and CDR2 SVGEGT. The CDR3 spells CASENPGQGPLVTEAFF. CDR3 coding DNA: TGTGCCAGCGAGAACCCGGGACAGGGGCCTTTGGTCACTGAAGCTTTCTTT.

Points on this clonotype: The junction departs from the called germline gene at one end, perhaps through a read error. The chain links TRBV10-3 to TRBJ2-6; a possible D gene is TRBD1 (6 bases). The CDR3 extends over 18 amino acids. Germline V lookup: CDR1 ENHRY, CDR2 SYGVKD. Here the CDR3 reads CASSLGQLTNSGANVLTF. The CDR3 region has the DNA TGTGCCAGCAGTTTAGGACAGCTGACAAACTCTGGGGCCAACGTCCTGACTTTC.

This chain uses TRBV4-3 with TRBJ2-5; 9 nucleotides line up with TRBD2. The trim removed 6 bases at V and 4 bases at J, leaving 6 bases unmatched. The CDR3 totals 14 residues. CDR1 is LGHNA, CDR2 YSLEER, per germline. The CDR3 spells CASRHLAGAETQYF. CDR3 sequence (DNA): TGCGCCAGCAGACATTTAGCGGGAGCAGAGACCCAGTACTTC.

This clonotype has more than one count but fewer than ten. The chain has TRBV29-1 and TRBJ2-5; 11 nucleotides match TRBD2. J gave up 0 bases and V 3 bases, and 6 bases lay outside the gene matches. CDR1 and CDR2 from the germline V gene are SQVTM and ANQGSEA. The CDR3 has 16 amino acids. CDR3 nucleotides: TGCAGCGTTGATATACTAGCGGGGGAATACCAAGAGACCCAGTACTTC. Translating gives CSVDILAGEYQETQYF.

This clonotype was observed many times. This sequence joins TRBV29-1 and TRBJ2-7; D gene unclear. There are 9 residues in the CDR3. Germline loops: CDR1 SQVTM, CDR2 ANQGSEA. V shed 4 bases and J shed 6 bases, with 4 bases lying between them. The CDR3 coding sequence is TGCAGCGTTGGGTGCGAGCAGTACTTC. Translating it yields CSVGCEQYF.

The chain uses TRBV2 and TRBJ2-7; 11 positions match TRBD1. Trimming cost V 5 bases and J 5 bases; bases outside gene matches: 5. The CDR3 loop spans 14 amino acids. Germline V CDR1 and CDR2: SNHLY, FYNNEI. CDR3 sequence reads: CASSRTGGLNEQYF. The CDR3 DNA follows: TGTGCCAGCAGTAGGACAGGGGGCTTAAACGAGCAGTACTTC.

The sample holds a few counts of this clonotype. CDR3 sequence reads: CASSSGHLYEQYF. The CDR3 region has the DNA TGTGCCAGCAGTTCGGGACATCTCTACGAGCAGTACTTC. The V and J genes are TRBV5-8 and TRBJ2-7; tentative D call: TRBD1 (6 bases). This CDR3 contains 13 residues. Trimming shortened V by 5 bases and J by 3 bases, and 12 bases separated the two germline ends. Germline-derived CDR1 and CDR2 are SGHTS and YDEGEE.

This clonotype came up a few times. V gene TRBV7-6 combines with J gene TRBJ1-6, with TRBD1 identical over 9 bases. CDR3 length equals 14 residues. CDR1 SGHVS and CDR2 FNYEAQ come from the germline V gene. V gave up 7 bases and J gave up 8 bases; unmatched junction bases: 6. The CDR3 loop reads CASTSDRGDSPLHF. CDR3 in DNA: TGTGCCAGCACCTCGGACAGGGGAGATTCACCCCTCCACTTT.

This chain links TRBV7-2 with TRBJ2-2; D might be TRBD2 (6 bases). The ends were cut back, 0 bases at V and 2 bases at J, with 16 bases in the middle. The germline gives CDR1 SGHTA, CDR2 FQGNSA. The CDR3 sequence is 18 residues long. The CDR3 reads CASSLAQAGTINTGELFF. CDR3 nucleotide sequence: TGTGCCAGCAGCTTAGCGCAGGCGGGAACTATTAACACCGGGGAGCTGTTTTTT. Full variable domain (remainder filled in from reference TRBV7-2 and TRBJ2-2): GAGVSQSPSNKVTEKGKDVELRCDPISGHTALYWYRQSLGQGLEFLIYFQGNSAPDKSGLPSDRFSAERTGGSVSTLTIQRTQQEDSAVYLCASSLAQAGTINTGELFFGEGSRLTVL.

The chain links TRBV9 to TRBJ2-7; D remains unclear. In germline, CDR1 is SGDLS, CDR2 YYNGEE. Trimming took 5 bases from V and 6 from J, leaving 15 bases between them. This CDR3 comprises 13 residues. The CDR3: CASSLGSPVEQYF. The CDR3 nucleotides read TGTGCCAGCAGTTTGGGCAGCCCCGTCGAGCAGTACTTC.

CDR3 amino acids: CSVELAGWDETGLQETQYF. Written as DNA, the CDR3 is TGCAGCGTTGAACTAGCGGGATGGGACGAGACAGGGCTACAAGAGACCCAGTACTTC. The rearrangement uses TRBV29-1 and TRBJ2-5, with 9 bases identical to TRBD2. V lost 2 bases to trimming and J lost 2 bases; unmatched junction nucleotides: 18. There are 19 residues in the CDR3. Germline V lookup: CDR1 SQVTM, CDR2 ANQGSEA.

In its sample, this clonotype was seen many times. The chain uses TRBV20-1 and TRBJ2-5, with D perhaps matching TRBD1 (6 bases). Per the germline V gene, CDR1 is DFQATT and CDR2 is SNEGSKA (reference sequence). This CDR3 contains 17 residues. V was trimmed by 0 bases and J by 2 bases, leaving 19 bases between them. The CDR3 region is CSARDYFIEGDQETQYF. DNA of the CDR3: TGCAGTGCTAGAGATTATTTCATCGAGGGGGATCAAGAGACCCAGTACTTC.